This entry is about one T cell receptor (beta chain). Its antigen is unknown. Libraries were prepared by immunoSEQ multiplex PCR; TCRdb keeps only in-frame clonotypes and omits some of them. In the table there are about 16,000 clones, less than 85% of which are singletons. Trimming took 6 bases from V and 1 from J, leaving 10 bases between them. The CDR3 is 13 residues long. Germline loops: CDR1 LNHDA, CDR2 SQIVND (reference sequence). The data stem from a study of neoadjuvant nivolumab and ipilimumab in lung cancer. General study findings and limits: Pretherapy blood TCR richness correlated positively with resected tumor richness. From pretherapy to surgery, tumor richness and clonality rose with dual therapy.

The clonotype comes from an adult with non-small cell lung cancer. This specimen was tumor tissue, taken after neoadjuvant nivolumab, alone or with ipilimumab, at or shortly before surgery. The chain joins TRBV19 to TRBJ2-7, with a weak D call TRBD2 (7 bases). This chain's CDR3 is CASSGGRSYEQYF. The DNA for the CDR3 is TGTGCCAGTAGCGGGGGGCGTTCCTACGAGCAGTACTTC.